This TCR beta chain was recovered during a study of shared clonotypes between healthy human individuals. About the study: Researchers assigned three CD4 naive, three CD4 memory, two CD8 naive and one CD8 memory plate to each donor.

Samples underwent the assay at deep level. Sequencing used immunoSEQ multiplex PCR; TCRdb keeps in-frame clones, though not all of them. The sample records 1,400,000 or so clones, approximately 98.5% being singletons. The CDR3 extends over 14 amino acids. Germline values: CDR1 SNHLY, CDR2 FYNNEI. J lost 0 bases, V lost 10 bases, and 6 bases had no gene match. This clone was found once. This TCR was sampled from a man aged 30 to 39 in good health. This chain uses TRBV2 with TRBJ2-3, with 8 positions matching TRBD2. Material: naive CD4+ T cells sorted from blood. Subset denoted: CD45RA+ positively selected. CDR3 sequence reads: CANSGGASTDTQYF. CDR3 nucleotide sequence: TGTGCCAACAGCGGGGGTGCTAGCACAGATACGCAGTATTTT.